Sequencing of this T cell receptor beta chain was carried out in a study of regulatory T cells in long-lasting Graves disease. This clonotype was seen many times. HTBI primers from iRepertoire and Arm-PCR of CDR3 regions yielded the TCR beta libraries. TCRdb re-derived calls from the multiplex PCR reads in MiXCR, one entry per CDR3 protein. The sample holds hundreds of thousands of distinct CDR3 sequences, 13% seen once. Time point of the sample: newly diagnosed GD, antithyroid drugs for less than 3 months. Extracted RNA from PBMCs served as the source of the TCR library. The V end was cut by 4 bases, the J end by 2 bases, with 14 bases between. The CDR3 sequence is 15 residues long. Per the germline V gene, CDR1 is MGHRA and CDR2 is YSYEKL. These records were also assigned to another study, of T cells in Graves' hyperthyroidism and ophthalmopathy.

This chain joins TRBV4-1 and TRBJ1-1; TRBD1 might be the D (6 bases). The clonotype was recovered from a young man with Graves disease. Sample: peripheral blood mononuclear cells (PBMCs), taken at new diagnosis, from a patient treated with antithyroid drugs. The CDR3 is CASSRGRTDNTEAFF. CDR3 nucleotides: TGCGCCAGCAGCCGAGGACGGACAGACAACACTGAAGCTTTCTTT.